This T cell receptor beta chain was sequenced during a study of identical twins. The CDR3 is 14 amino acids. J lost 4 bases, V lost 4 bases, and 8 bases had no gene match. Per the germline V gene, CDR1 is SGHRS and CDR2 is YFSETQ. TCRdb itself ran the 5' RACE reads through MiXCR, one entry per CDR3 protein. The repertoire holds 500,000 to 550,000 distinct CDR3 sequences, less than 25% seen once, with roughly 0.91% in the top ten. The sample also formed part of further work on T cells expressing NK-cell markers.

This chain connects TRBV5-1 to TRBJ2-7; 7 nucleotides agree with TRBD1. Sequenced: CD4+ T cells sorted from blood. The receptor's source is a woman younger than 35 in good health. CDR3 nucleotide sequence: TGCGCCAGCAGCGTGGGACAGTTAAGTTACGAGCAGTACTTC. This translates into CASSVGQLSYEQYF.